The 14 T cell receptor beta chains in this list originate from one sample, sequenced in a study of cytomegalovirus exposure and HLA in healthy donors. In the PCR, 60 Vbeta and 13 Jbeta primers were used. The data were produced by immunoSEQ multiplex PCR, yet TCRdb's version contains in-frame clones alone and is incomplete. The repertoire holds some 160,000 clones, with 75% to 90% as singletons. The sequenced material came from PBMCs. The source is a woman between 18 and 29 years old in good health and CMV-seronegative.

The V call is TRBV4-3, the J call TRBJ1-5, with 8 bases aligning to TRBD1. The V segment lost 5 bases and the J segment 6 bases; nucleotides outside the gene matches: 9. The CDR3 runs to 15 residues. In germline, CDR1 is LGHNA, CDR2 YSLEER. The DNA of the CDR3 is TGCGCCAGCAGCGGCGGGACAGGACTCCCTCAGCCCCAGCATTTT. This translates into CASSGGTGLPQPQHF.

The V call is TRBV2, the J call TRBJ2-7, with D unclear. With 2 bases removed from V and 1 base from J, the gap between germline ends came to 12 bases. The CDR3 is made up of 15 amino acids. CDR1 is SNHLY, CDR2 FYNNEI, per germline. In nucleotides, the CDR3 is TGTGCCAGCAGTGAATCAGGCAACATATCCTACGAGCAGTACTTC. Translating it yields CASSESGNISYEQYF. The whole variable domain, remainder taken from reference TRBV2 and TRBJ2-7, is EPEVTQTPSHQVTQMGQEVILRCVPISNHLYFYWYRQILGQKVEFLVSFYNNEISEKSEIFDDQFSVERPDGSNFTLKIRSTKLEDSAMYFCASSESGNISYEQYFGPGTRLTVT.

This rearrangement joins TRBV27 to TRBJ2-5, with unresolved D. Trimming pared 6 bases from V and 0 bases from J, leaving 5 bases between. The CDR3 runs to 12 residues. Germline CDR1 is MNHEY and CDR2 is SMNVEV (reference sequence). CDR3 DNA: TGTGCCAGCAGCCTTGACCAAGAGACCCAGTACTTC. The encoded protein is CASSLDQETQYF.

The chain employs TRBV18 and TRBJ2-7; a possible D gene is TRBD2 (6 bases). The germline V gene encodes CDR1 KGHSH and CDR2 LQKENI. CDR3 length: 16 residues. V gave up 2 bases and J gave up 1 base, with 15 bases separating them. The CDR3: CASSPVASAHSYEQYF. CDR3 nucleotide sequence: TGTGCCAGCTCACCAGTCGCTAGCGCGCATTCCTACGAGCAGTACTTC.

The chain carries TRBV11-3 and TRBJ2-1; the match to TRBD1 covers 11 bases. The CDR3 loop spans 14 amino acids. The V and J ends lost 6 bases and 12 bases, in that order; junction bases with no gene match: 10. Germline V gene lookup returns CDR1 SGHNT and CDR2 YENEEA. CDR3 protein: CASSVIGTGGRQFF. CDR3 bases: TGTGCCAGCAGTGTTATCGGGACAGGGGGTAGGCAGTTCTTC.

Points on this clone: The germline gene is not matched at one end of the junction; a read error may be the cause. The chain employs TRBV28 and TRBJ2-7; 10 bases are a match to TRBD1. Looked up from germline, CDR1 is MDHEN and CDR2 is SYDVKM. The CDR3 runs 20 residues. CDR3 amino acids: CASSSPYPGQGSPSSYGQYF. CDR3 nucleotide sequence: TGTGCCAGCAGTTCCCCGTATCCGGGACAGGGGTCCCCCTCGTCCTACGGGCAGTACTTC.

The chain combines TRBV19 with TRBJ1-3; TRBD1 might be the D (5 bases). CDR3 length equals 17 residues. V lost 2 bases and J lost 2, with 16 bases in between. The germline V gene encodes CDR1 LNHDA and CDR2 SQIVND (reference sequence). In nucleotides, the CDR3 is TGTGCCAGTAGTATATCGGGGGGTGCACACCCTGGAAACACCATATATTTT. It encodes CASSISGGAHPGNTIYF.

Here the CDR3 DNA reads TGTGCCAGCAACCACGGGCTAGCGGGACCCCAAGAGACCCAGTACTTC. This sequence encodes CASNHGLAGPQETQYF. The rearrangement joins TRBV2 to TRBJ2-5; TRBD2 aligns across 9 bases. The V and J ends lost 7 bases and 1 base, in that order; junction bases with no gene match: 10. CDR1 SNHLY and CDR2 FYNNEI come from the germline V gene. This CDR3 comprises 16 residues.

This clone showed up just once. The rearrangement links TRBV19 to TRBJ1-2; weak D call: TRBD1 (6 bases). Germline V gives CDR1 LNHDA, CDR2 SQIVND (reference sequence). CDR3 length: 14 amino acids. V was clipped by 8 bases and J by 4 bases, with 17 bases between them. The CDR3 spells CASHGQPISYGYTF. The DNA of the CDR3 is TGTGCCAGTCATGGACAGCCCATTAGCTATGGCTACACCTTC.

The chain couples TRBV4-1 to TRBJ2-7; TRBD2 matches 10 bases. CDR3 length: 15 amino acids. Germline lookup yields CDR1 MGHRA and CDR2 YSYEKL. J lost 4 bases, V lost 3 bases, and 6 bases had no gene match. The CDR3 DNA is TGCGCCAGCAGCCATATGTGGACTAGCGGTTACGAGCAGTACTTC. Its translation is CASSHMWTSGYEQYF.

The rearrangement links TRBV9 to TRBJ1-2; 9 nucleotides align to TRBD1. There are 15 residues in the CDR3. Unmatched junction bases numbered 2, after V lost 0 bases and J lost 2 bases. Germline lookup yields CDR1 SGDLS and CDR2 YYNGEE. The CDR3: CASSVETGGNYGYTF. CDR3 DNA: TGTGCCAGCAGCGTAGAGACAGGGGGGAACTATGGCTACACCTTC. The entire variable domain, with the rest obtained from reference TRBV9 and TRBJ1-2, is as follows: DSGVTQTPKHLITATGQRVTLRCSPRSGDLSVYWYQQSLDQGLQFLIQYYNGEERAKGNILERFSAQQFPDLHSELNLSSLELGDSALYFCASSVETGGNYGYTFGSGTRLTVV.

Concerning this clone itself: Distinct nucleotide sequences in the sample also encode this CDR3. The chain is built from TRBV30 and TRBJ2-5, with 10 bases lining up with TRBD2. CDR3 length: 14 amino acids. V was pared by 1 base and J by 2 bases, with 1 base of the junction left unmatched. Germline CDR1 is GTSNPN and CDR2 is SVGIG (reference sequence). CDR3: CAWSGSGGQETQYF. The CDR3 nucleotides are TGTGCCTGGAGTGGTAGCGGGGGGCAAGAGACCCAGTACTTC.

This chain links TRBV2 with TRBJ1-1; TRBD1 agrees at 9 bases. In germline, CDR1 is SNHLY, CDR2 FYNNEI. V gave up 6 bases and J gave up 1 base; unmatched junction bases: 6. The CDR3 runs to 15 residues. CDR3 nucleotide sequence: TGTGCCAGCAGGGGGGACAGGGAGCCGAACACTGAAGCTTTCTTT. Its translation is CASRGDREPNTEAFF.

This chain uses TRBV6-6 with TRBJ2-3, with 9 bases aligning to TRBD2. The J segment lost 4 bases and the V segment lost 6 bases, leaving 11 bases of the junction unmatched. The CDR3 runs to 16 residues. Germline V gene sequence: CDR1 MNHNY, CDR2 SVGAGI (reference sequence). The CDR3 sequence is CASRATRGGSPDTQYF. The DNA for the CDR3 is TGTGCCAGCAGAGCAACGCGGGGGGGCTCCCCAGATACGCAGTATTTT.